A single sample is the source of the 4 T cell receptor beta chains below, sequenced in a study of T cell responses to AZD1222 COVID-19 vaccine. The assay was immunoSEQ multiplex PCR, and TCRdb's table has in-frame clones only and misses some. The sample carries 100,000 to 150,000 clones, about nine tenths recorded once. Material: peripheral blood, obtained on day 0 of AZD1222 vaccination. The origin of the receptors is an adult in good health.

The CDR3: CASSLGGEAFF. DNA for the CDR3: TGCGCCAGCAGCTTGGGGGGTGAAGCTTTCTTT. The chain combines TRBV5-1 with TRBJ1-1; D remains ambiguous. Trimming left V 0 bases short and J 7 bases short, with 4 bases between. The length of the CDR3 is 11 residues. Germline CDR1 and CDR2: SGHRS and YFSETQ.

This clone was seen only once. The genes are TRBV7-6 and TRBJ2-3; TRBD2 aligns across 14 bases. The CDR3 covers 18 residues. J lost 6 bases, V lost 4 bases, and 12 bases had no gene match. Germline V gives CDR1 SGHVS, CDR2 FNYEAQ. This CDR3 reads CASSSSPTSGGAPDTQYF. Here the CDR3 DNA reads TGTGCCAGCAGCTCTTCCCCGACTAGCGGGGGGGCTCCCGATACGCAGTATTTT.

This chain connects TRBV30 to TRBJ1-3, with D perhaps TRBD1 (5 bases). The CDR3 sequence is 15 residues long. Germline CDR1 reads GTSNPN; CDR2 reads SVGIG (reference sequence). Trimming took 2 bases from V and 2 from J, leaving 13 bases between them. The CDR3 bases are TGTGCCTGGAGTTCCGGGACGGTAGCTGGAAACACCATATATTTT. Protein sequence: CAWSSGTVAGNTIYF. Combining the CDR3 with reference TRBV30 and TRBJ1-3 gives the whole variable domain SQTIHQWPATLVQPVGSPLSLECTVEGTSNPNLYWYRQAAGRGLQLLFYSVGIGQISSEVPQNLSASRPQDRQFILSSKKLLLSDSGFYLCAWSSGTVAGNTIYFGEGSWLTVV.

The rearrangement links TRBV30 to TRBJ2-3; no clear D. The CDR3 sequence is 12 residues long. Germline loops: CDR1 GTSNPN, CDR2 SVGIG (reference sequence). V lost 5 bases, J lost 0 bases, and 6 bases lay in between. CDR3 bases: TGTGCCTGGGGGTCTAGCACAGATACGCAGTATTTT. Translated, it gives CAWGSSTDTQYF. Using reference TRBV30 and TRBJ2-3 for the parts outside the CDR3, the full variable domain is SQTIHQWPATLVQPVGSPLSLECTVEGTSNPNLYWYRQAAGRGLQLLFYSVGIGQISSEVPQNLSASRPQDRQFILSSKKLLLSDSGFYLCAWGSSTDTQYFGPGTRLTVL.